Shown below are 10 T cell receptor beta chains from a single sample sequenced in a study of radiation and T cells in renal cell carcinoma. The time point: blood 4 weeks post-SBRT, at nephrectomy. The treatment is: 15 Gy SBRT to primary tumor, nephrectomy 4 weeks later. TCRdb keeps only in-frame clones here, not all; method: immunoSEQ multiplex PCR. The repertoire holds over 120,000 clones, with approximately 86% as singletons. Material: blood, obtained from a patient whose treatment included radiotherapy and nephrectomy. These receptor sequences come from a woman in her 50s with renal cell carcinoma.

The chain uses TRBV13 and TRBJ1-1, with TRBD1 as a possible D gene (6 bases). Germline V gene sequence: CDR1 PRHDT, CDR2 FYEKMQ (reference sequence). The CDR3 is 13 amino acids. Trimming removed 5 bases at V and 6 bases at J, with 13 bases between. The CDR3 reads CASSPEGGPEAFF. The CDR3 DNA reads TGTGCCAGCAGCCCCGAGGGGGGCCCTGAAGCTTTCTTT.

This rearrangement joins TRBV29-1 to TRBJ2-5, with TRBD1 matching over 10 bases. CDR3 size: 14 residues. Germline V gene data show CDR1 as SQVTM and CDR2 as ANQGSEA. J was trimmed by 4 bases and V by 6 bases; bases with no gene match: 8. CDR3 bases: TGCAGCGTACCTGACAGGGGGCGCGGAGAGACCCAGTACTTC. Translation gives CSVPDRGRGETQYF.

The chain links TRBV6-1 to TRBJ2-7, with D perhaps TRBD1 or TRBD2 (5 bases each). Trimming left V 4 bases short and J 0 bases short, with 10 bases between. The germline gives CDR1 MNHNS, CDR2 SASEGT. This CDR3 has 14 amino acids. CDR3 DNA: TGTGCCAGCAGTGCCGGGACCGACTCCTACGAGCAGTACTTC. Translating gives CASSAGTDSYEQYF.

J is TRBJ1-4 and V is TRBV6-5; D remains ambiguous. Germline V gene sequence: CDR1 MNHEY, CDR2 SVGAGI. The V end was cut by 6 bases, the J end by 0 bases, with 11 bases between. The CDR3 consists of 15 residues. Here the CDR3 DNA reads TGTGCCAGCAGCCCCAGTCCCACAACTAATGAAAAACTGTTTTTT. Amino acid sequence: CASSPSPTTNEKLFF.

V usage is TRBV9 and J usage is TRBJ1-1; the D is unclear. This CDR3 is 13 amino acids long. Deletions cut 4 bases from V and 1 base from J, with 8 bases between. Germline CDR1 reads SGDLS; CDR2 reads YYNGEE. Here the CDR3 reads CASSPGPNTEAFF. As DNA, the CDR3 is TGTGCCAGCAGCCCCGGACCGAACACTGAAGCTTTCTTT.

This chain joins TRBV7-3 and TRBJ1-1; D is unresolved. Trimming pared 0 bases from V and 5 bases from J, leaving 10 bases between. CDR3 size: 14 residues. CDR1 and CDR2 (germline): SGHTA, FQGTGA. CDR3 sequence reads: CASSLTSLSTEAFF. CDR3 bases: TGTGCCAGCAGCTTAACGTCCCTAAGTACTGAAGCTTTCTTT.

The chain employs TRBV11-2 and TRBJ1-2, with D hard to call. The CDR3 has 13 amino acids. Germline loops: CDR1 SGHAT, CDR2 FQNNGV. Trimming cost V 4 bases and J 4 bases, with 10 bases left between them. The CDR3 DNA reads TGTGCCAGCAGCTCACGCCTCTCCTATGGCTACACCTTC. This encodes CASSSRLSYGYTF. Together with reference TRBV11-2 and TRBJ1-2, the CDR3 gives the full variable domain: EAGVAQSPRYKIIEKRQSVAFWCNPISGHATLYWYQQILGQGPKLLIQFQNNGVVDDSQLPKDRFSAERLKGVDSTLKIQPAKLEDSAVYLCASSSRLSYGYTFGSGTRLTVV.

The V gene is TRBV28, the J gene TRBJ2-1, with no clear D. CDR1 and CDR2 (germline): MDHEN, SYDVKM. V was clipped by 6 bases and J by 6 bases, with 21 bases between them. This CDR3 has 16 amino acids. In DNA form, the CDR3 reads TGTGCCAGCAGCTCATCCACCCTCTTAGCCTTCAATGAGCAGTTCTTC. Its translation is CASSSSTLLAFNEQFF.

The CDR3 DNA follows: TGTGCCAGCTCACCGAGTAGGACAGGGGACAATGAAGCTTTCTTT. Amino acids: CASSPSRTGDNEAFF. This sequence joins TRBV18 and TRBJ1-1; 9 bases match TRBD1. The CDR3 runs to 15 residues. Losses at the gene ends were 3 bases for V and 7 bases for J; bases not matched to a gene: 9. Per the germline V gene, CDR1 is KGHSH and CDR2 is LQKENI.

The chain has TRBV7-2 and TRBJ2-7; D is uncertain. CDR3 length equals 12 residues. V was trimmed by 6 bases and J by 3 bases, leaving 9 bases between them. CDR1 is SGHTA, CDR2 FQGNSA, per germline. The CDR3 sequence: CASRPSGYEQYF. The CDR3 DNA reads TGTGCCAGCAGACCCTCGGGCTACGAGCAGTACTTC.